These T cell receptor beta chains were read from a single sample in a study of OX40 agonist ivuxolimab in advanced cancers. Method: immunoSEQ multiplex PCR; TCRdb's copy keeps in-frame clones and lacks some. The table lists approximately 28,000 clones, almost 85% of them singletons. The specimen comprised CD4+ or CD8+ T cells sorted from blood, sampled in a trial of the OX40 agonist ivuxolimab. These receptors were collected from an adult with an advanced solid tumor such as melanoma, head and neck, liver or kidney cancer. The CDR3 runs from the conserved cysteine through the conserved F or W. Fields, in order: CDR3 protein, CDR3 DNA, J gene, D gene, V gene, clone size. The D gene is left open where the match is weak. Clone size is shown for a subset of rows, as once, few, many or a class of expanded clone.

cdr3_aa: CATSRDRTGGSYEQYF
cdr3_nt: TGTGCCACCAGCAGAGATCGGACAGGGGGCTCCTACGAGCAGTACTTC
j_call: TRBJ2-7
d_call: TRBD1
v_call: TRBV15
clone_size: .

cdr3_aa: CASSMVGGPKDTQYF
cdr3_nt: TGTGCCAGTAGTATGGTGGGGGGCCCCAAGGATACGCAGTATTTT
j_call: TRBJ2-3
d_call: .
v_call: TRBV19
clone_size: .

cdr3_aa: CASSPAPTGALTDTQYF
cdr3_nt: TGCGCCAGCAGCCCCGCGCCGACAGGGGCTCTCACAGATACGCAGTATTTT
j_call: TRBJ2-3
d_call: TRBD1
v_call: TRBV5-1
clone_size: .

cdr3_aa: CASSQDFVGLYGYTF
cdr3_nt: TGCGCCAGCAGCCAAGATTTCGTTGGTCTCTATGGCTACACCTTC
j_call: TRBJ1-2
d_call: .
v_call: TRBV4-1
clone_size: .

cdr3_aa: CASRETGGGYGYTF
cdr3_nt: TGTGCCAGCAGAGAGACAGGGGGCGGCTATGGCTACACCTTC
j_call: TRBJ1-2
d_call: TRBD1
v_call: TRBV6-5
clone_size: once

cdr3_aa: CASSHVDSKENIQYF
cdr3_nt: TGTGCCAGCAGCCACGTGGACAGCAAGGAGAACATTCAGTACTTC
j_call: TRBJ2-4
d_call: .
v_call: TRBV14
clone_size: .

cdr3_aa: CASLASGGQNTGELFF
cdr3_nt: TGTGCCAGCCTCGCTAGCGGGGGCCAAAACACCGGGGAGCTGTTTTTT
j_call: TRBJ2-2
d_call: TRBD2
v_call: TRBV6-6
clone_size: .

cdr3_aa: CASSLGGQGGWEQFF
cdr3_nt: TGTGCCAGCAGCTTGGGGGGGCAGGGTGGATGGGAGCAGTTCTTC
j_call: TRBJ2-1
d_call: .
v_call: TRBV11-3
clone_size: .

cdr3_aa: CASSPKWTGNSPLHF
cdr3_nt: TGTGCCAGCAGTCCGAAGTGGACAGGAAATTCACCCCTCCACTTT
j_call: TRBJ1-6
d_call: TRBD1
v_call: TRBV28
clone_size: .

cdr3_aa: CASSQRRPGTTYNEQFF
cdr3_nt: TGTGCCAGCAGCCAACGACGCCCCGGGACTACCTACAATGAGCAGTTCTTC
j_call: TRBJ2-1
d_call: TRBD2
v_call: TRBV7-9
clone_size: .

cdr3_aa: CASSDQGAEQYF
cdr3_nt: TGTGCCAGCAGCGATCAGGGGGCCGAGCAGTACTTC
j_call: TRBJ2-7
d_call: TRBD1
v_call: TRBV9
clone_size: .

cdr3_aa: CASSRENSYEQYF
cdr3_nt: TGTGCCAGCAGCAGGGAAAACTCTTACGAGCAGTACTTC
j_call: TRBJ2-7
d_call: .
v_call: TRBV28
clone_size: .

cdr3_aa: CATSDTTVYSNQPQHF
cdr3_nt: TGTGCCACCAGTGATACCACAGTGTATAGCAATCAGCCCCAGCATTTT
j_call: TRBJ1-5
d_call: .
v_call: TRBV27
clone_size: .

cdr3_aa: CASSLVPPGTANYEQYF
cdr3_nt: TGCGCCAGCAGCTTGGTCCCCCCCGGGACAGCGAACTACGAGCAGTACTTC
j_call: TRBJ2-7
d_call: TRBD1
v_call: TRBV5-1
clone_size: .

cdr3_aa: CASSQGNQPQHF
cdr3_nt: TGTGCCAGCAGCCAGGGAAACCAGCCCCAGCATTTT
j_call: TRBJ1-5
d_call: .
v_call: TRBV2
clone_size: .

cdr3_aa: CASSLPASYEQYF
cdr3_nt: TGTGCCAGCAGCCTACCGGCCTCCTACGAGCAGTACTTC
j_call: TRBJ2-7
d_call: .
v_call: TRBV7-2
clone_size: .

cdr3_aa: CASSLVLAGETQYF
cdr3_nt: TGTGCCAGCAGCTTAGTACTAGCCGGGGAGACCCAGTACTTC
j_call: TRBJ2-5
d_call: .
v_call: TRBV7-9
clone_size: .

cdr3_aa: CATGWAQTGYGYTF
cdr3_nt: TGTGCCACCGGGTGGGCACAGACGGGATATGGCTACACCTTC
j_call: TRBJ1-2
d_call: .
v_call: TRBV6-5
clone_size: .

cdr3_aa: CASSREQTNTGELFF
cdr3_nt: TGTGCCAGCTCACGGGAACAGACGAACACCGGGGAGCTGTTTTTT
j_call: TRBJ2-2
d_call: .
v_call: TRBV18
clone_size: .

cdr3_aa: CASSLGLIYDEQFF
cdr3_nt: TGTGCCAGCAGCCTTGGACTGATCTACGATGAGCAGTTCTTC
j_call: TRBJ2-1
d_call: .
v_call: TRBV4-2
clone_size: medium-sized

cdr3_aa: CASSEEVHYGYTF
cdr3_nt: TGTGCCAGCAGTGAAGAAGTCCACTATGGCTACACCTTC
j_call: TRBJ1-2
d_call: .
v_call: TRBV25-1
clone_size: once

cdr3_aa: CASSLAASGNTIYF
cdr3_nt: TGTGCCAGCAGCTTAGCAGCCTCTGGAAACACCATATATTTT
j_call: TRBJ1-3
d_call: .
v_call: TRBV7-8
clone_size: .

cdr3_aa: CASSFRVNTEAFF
cdr3_nt: TGTGCCAGCAGCTTCCGAGTCAACACTGAAGCTTTCTTT
j_call: TRBJ1-1
d_call: .
v_call: TRBV13
clone_size: .

cdr3_aa: CASSNVLLRNEQFF
cdr3_nt: TGTGCCAGCAGCAATGTCCTCCTTCGAAATGAGCAGTTCTTC
j_call: TRBJ2-1
d_call: .
v_call: TRBV21-1
clone_size: .

cdr3_aa: CASSSYRGEEKLFF
cdr3_nt: TGTGCCAGCAGTTCCTACAGGGGGGAGGAAAAACTGTTTTTT
j_call: TRBJ1-4
d_call: TRBD1
v_call: TRBV28
clone_size: .

cdr3_aa: CASSMGTSGYNEQFF
cdr3_nt: TGTGCCAGTAGTATGGGGACCTCCGGCTACAATGAGCAGTTCTTC
j_call: TRBJ2-1
d_call: .
v_call: TRBV19
clone_size: .

cdr3_aa: CASSYSGGTDRPQHF
cdr3_nt: TGTGCCAGCAGTTACTCGGGGGGAACGGATCGGCCCCAGCATTTT
j_call: TRBJ1-5
d_call: .
v_call: TRBV6-5
clone_size: .

cdr3_aa: CASRQTGIYEQYF
cdr3_nt: TGTGCCTCTCGACAGACGGGGATCTACGAGCAGTACTTC
j_call: TRBJ2-7
d_call: .
v_call: TRBV30
clone_size: .

cdr3_aa: CASSLGSTGELFF
cdr3_nt: TGTGCCAGCAGCTTAGGCTCCACCGGGGAGCTGTTTTTT
j_call: TRBJ2-2
d_call: .
v_call: TRBV5-6
clone_size: .